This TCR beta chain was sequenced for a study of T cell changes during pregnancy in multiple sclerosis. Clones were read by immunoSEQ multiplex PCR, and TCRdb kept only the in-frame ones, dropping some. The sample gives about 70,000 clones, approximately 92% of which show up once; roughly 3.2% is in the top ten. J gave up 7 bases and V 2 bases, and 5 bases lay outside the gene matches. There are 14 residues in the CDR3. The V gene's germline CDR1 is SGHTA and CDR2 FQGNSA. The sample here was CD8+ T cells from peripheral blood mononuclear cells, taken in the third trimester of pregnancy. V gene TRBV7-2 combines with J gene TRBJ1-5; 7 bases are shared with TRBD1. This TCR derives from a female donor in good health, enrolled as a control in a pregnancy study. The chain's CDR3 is CASSLLGGWQPQHF. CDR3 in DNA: TGTGCCAGCAGCTTATTAGGGGGCTGGCAGCCCCAGCATTTT.